This TCR beta chain was captured in a study of cytotoxic CD8 clonotypes in ibrutinib-treated CLL. Background on the study: Outcomes included approximately 25 partial and 2 complete responses; after median around 65 months, roughly 14 stayed remitted and 12 progressed.

Overall study results and limits: Shared public clonotypes were rare, and on treatment they either got smaller or stayed the same. A difference in sampling times existed between sustained-remission and progressing patients.

Trimming pared 4 bases from V and 8 bases from J, leaving 20 bases between. Germline V gene data show CDR1 as SEHNR and CDR2 as FQNEAQ (reference sequence). The CDR3 consists of 15 residues. Note on this clone: Its cognate antigen is unknown.

Produced via immunoSEQ multiplex PCR; TCRdb's table is partial and in-frame only. The sample shows about 310,000 clones, about 77% of them seen only once. V is TRBV7-9 and J is TRBJ1-2, with D possibly matching TRBD1 (5 bases). The sample consisted of PBMCs, taken before ibrutinib treatment. The receptor's source is a human donor with chronic lymphocytic leukemia. In nucleotides, the CDR3 is TGTGCCAGCAGCTACCCTCCCGGGACGGCTATCGGCTACACCTTC. Translation gives CASSYPPGTAIGYTF.